One TCR beta chain is described in this entry. The antigen is undetermined. TCRdb's copy holds only in-frame clones and misses some; the assay was immunoSEQ multiplex PCR. The profile shows approximately 180,000 clones, roughly 91% of them singletons. This sample was taken from a study of T cell responses to AZD1222 COVID-19 vaccine. Study results and caveats: Donors were mostly white British, more females; clonal diversity possibly underestimated. Seropositive at baseline were only a handful of AZD1222 recipients. Close to half of spike-specific TCRs reportedly recognize unmutated variant regions.

This CDR3 contains 14 residues. Between the trimmed V and J ends, which lost 0 bases and 1 base, there was a span of 6 bases. Germline CDR1 and CDR2: LGHNA and YNFKEQ. The clonotype was recovered from an adult who received the AZD1222 COVID-19 vaccine. The sequencing used peripheral blood, collected 28 days after the second AZD1222 dose. The chain has TRBV4-2 and TRBJ2-5; D perhaps matches TRBD1 (5 bases). The CDR3 nucleotides are TGTGCCAGCAGCCAAGACAGGGCCCAAGAGACCCAGTACTTC. Translating gives CASSQDRAQETQYF.